These 31 T cell receptor beta chains were sequenced from one sample in a study of blood T cell repertoires in COVID-19. Only in-frame clones appear in the TCRdb table, and some are missing; sequencing was by immunoSEQ multiplex PCR. The sample records 450,000 to 500,000 clones, about 88% being singletons. Sequencing was done on a sample of PBMCs or T cells enriched from blood (not recorded which). All receptors come from an older woman who had recovered from COVID-19.

This chain links TRBV5-1 with TRBJ2-5; 11 nucleotides align to TRBD1. V shed 4 bases, J shed 5 bases, and the junction held 7 bases outside the gene matches. This CDR3 is built from 15 residues. Per germline, CDR1 SGHRS and CDR2 YFSETQ. CDR3 nucleotides: TGCGCCAGCAGCGCATGGACAGGGGGCGACGAGACCCAGTACTTC. It translates to CASSAWTGGDETQYF.

The rearrangement joins TRBV27 to TRBJ2-7; TRBD2 aligns across 9 bases. V dropped 2 bases and J dropped 2; count of bases not matched to a gene: 4. The CDR3 consists of 15 residues. In germline, CDR1 is MNHEY, CDR2 SMNVEV (reference sequence). The CDR3 bases are TGTGCCAGCAGTTTAGGGACTAGCTTGGCCTACGAGCAGTACTTC. It yields the protein CASSLGTSLAYEQYF.

The chain recombines TRBV24-1 with TRBJ2-3; D possibly corresponds to TRBD2 (5 bases). The germline gives CDR1 KGHDR, CDR2 SFDVKD. CDR3 length: 12 amino acids. Trimming removed 9 bases at V and 0 bases at J, with 6 bases between. CDR3 in amino acids: CATRGSTDTQYF. DNA for the CDR3: TGTGCCACCCGCGGGAGCACAGATACGCAGTATTTT.

This clone was counted once. J is TRBJ2-2 and V is TRBV19, with D maybe TRBD2 (6 bases). V gave up 10 bases and J gave up 1 base, with 19 bases separating them. The V gene's germline CDR1 is LNHDA and CDR2 SQIVND (reference sequence). This CDR3 region has 16 residues. CDR3: CATLLPGVGNTGELFF. Here the CDR3 DNA reads TGTGCCACCCTACTTCCGGGGGTCGGGAACACCGGGGAGCTGTTTTTT.

This clone is a singleton in its sample. The V and J genes are TRBV12-3 or TRBV12-4 and TRBJ1-2; a weak D match, TRBD1 (5 bases). V was shortened by 5 bases and J by 7 bases, with 14 bases between the two germline ends. There are 13 residues in the CDR3. In DNA form, the CDR3 reads TGTGCCAGCAGTCCTCAGGGAGGGATTGGCTACACCTTC. It is translated as CASSPQGGIGYTF.

V gene TRBV24-1 combines with J gene TRBJ2-1; 7 nucleotides align to TRBD1. The CDR3 consists of 15 residues. After removal of 5 bases from V and 2 bases from J, the junction contained 5 bases not matched to a gene. CDR1 and CDR2 (germline): KGHDR, SFDVKD. The CDR3 coding sequence is TGTGCCACCAGTGGTAGAGGGGGCCCCTACAATGAGCAGTTCTTC. It specifies CATSGRGGPYNEQFF.

This chain joins TRBV2 and TRBJ1-1, with 7 positions matching TRBD1. This CDR3 spans 13 amino acids. Germline-derived CDR1 and CDR2 are SNHLY and FYNNEI. J lost 0 bases, V lost 7 bases, and 2 bases had no gene match. In DNA form, the CDR3 reads TGTGCCAGCACCGACAGGGTGAACACTGAAGCTTTCTTT. Protein sequence: CASTDRVNTEAFF.

This chain links TRBV7-6 with TRBJ1-1; D remains unclear. The CDR3 has 15 amino acids. V lost 2 bases and J 1 base, leaving 11 bases between the germline ends. Germline CDR1 SGHVS, CDR2 FNYEAQ. CDR3 loop: CASSLTEGGNTEAFF. The CDR3 nucleotides are TGTGCCAGCAGCTTAACGGAGGGCGGGAACACTGAAGCTTTCTTT.

This clone was observed a single time. DNA of the CDR3: TGCGCCAGCAGCTTGGCGGCGGGGGAGGCAGATACGCAGTATTTT. Translation gives CASSLAAGEADTQYF. The chain uses TRBV5-1 and TRBJ2-3, with 7 bases fitting TRBD2. The CDR3 runs to 15 residues. CDR1 and CDR2 (germline): SGHRS, YFSETQ. The J segment lost 4 bases and the V segment lost 0 bases, leaving 5 bases of the junction unmatched.

The V gene is TRBV24-1, the J gene TRBJ2-3; 13 bases are a match to TRBD2. The CDR3 is 16 amino acids. Per germline, CDR1 KGHDR and CDR2 SFDVKD. The junction had 4 bases not matched to a gene; V was cut back by 3 bases and J by 5 bases. The DNA for the CDR3 is TGTGCCACCAGTGATACTAGCGGGGGGGCGGGAGATACGCAGTATTTT. It translates to CATSDTSGGAGDTQYF.

The chain employs TRBV19 and TRBJ2-3; tentative D call: TRBD1 (6 bases). Trimming took 6 bases from V and 3 from J, leaving 10 bases between them. The CDR3 covers 13 residues. Germline lookup yields CDR1 LNHDA and CDR2 SQIVND (reference sequence). The CDR3 DNA follows: TGTGCCAGTAGGGCCAGGGGAACAGATACGCAGTATTTT. Amino acids: CASRARGTDTQYF.

This clone was observed a handful of times. The rearrangement joins TRBV3-1 (or the pseudogene TRBV3-2) to TRBJ1-3, with a tentative D call TRBD1 (5 bases). The germline V gene has CDR1 LGHDT and CDR2 YNNKEL (reference sequence). Trimming cost V 1 base and J 0 bases, with 13 bases left between them. The CDR3 runs 17 residues. The chain's CDR3 is CASSQGRIQGSGNTIYF. Written as DNA, the CDR3 is TGTGCCAGCAGCCAAGGGCGGATCCAGGGCTCTGGAAACACCATATATTTT.

This clone was detected a few times. J is TRBJ1-5 and V is TRBV12-3 or TRBV12-4, with D possibly being TRBD1 (5 bases). The CDR3 runs to 13 residues. Between the trimmed V and J ends, which lost 5 bases and 4 bases, there was a span of 9 bases. CDR3 protein: CASSTQGNQPQHF. Here the CDR3 DNA reads TGTGCCAGCAGTACCCAGGGAAATCAGCCCCAGCATTTT.

The sample holds a few counts of this clone. The CDR3 coding sequence is TGTGCCAGCAGCTTAGCGCGGGGCGGTGAGCAGTTCTTC. Translation gives CASSLARGGEQFF. The chain couples TRBV7-6 to TRBJ2-1, with D possibly matching TRBD2 (6 bases). Germline CDR1 SGHVS, CDR2 FNYEAQ. The CDR3 is made up of 13 amino acids. The V end was cut by 0 bases, the J end by 9 bases, with 9 bases between.

This sequence joins TRBV5-1 and TRBJ1-5, with 7 bases identical to TRBD1. V dropped 1 base and J dropped 4; count of bases not matched to a gene: 2. The CDR3 has 14 residues. CDR1 and CDR2 from the germline V gene are SGHRS and YFSETQ. This chain's CDR3 is CASSLTGENQPQHF. The CDR3 DNA follows: TGCGCCAGCAGCTTGACAGGGGAGAATCAGCCCCAGCATTTT.

The CDR3 nucleotides are TGCGCCAGCAGCGTGGGGACGATGTCGACAGACTACACCTTC. Translation gives CASSVGTMSTDYTF. The chain has TRBV5-1 and TRBJ1-2; D perhaps matches TRBD1 (5 bases). Deletions cut 4 bases from V and 10 bases from J, with 20 bases between. The CDR3 loop spans 14 amino acids. CDR1 and CDR2 (germline): SGHRS, YFSETQ.

CDR3: CASRQGENIQYF. Here the CDR3 DNA reads TGTGCCAGTAGACAGGGGGAAAACATTCAGTACTTC. V is TRBV19 and J is TRBJ2-4, with TRBD1 identical over 8 bases. J lost 5 bases, V lost 6 bases, and 0 bases had no gene match. CDR3 length equals 12 residues. From germline, CDR1 is LNHDA and CDR2 SQIVND (reference sequence).

The J gene is TRBJ1-5, the V gene TRBV20-1; weak D call: TRBD1 (5 bases). V shed 3 bases and J shed 7 bases, with 13 bases lying between them. Per the germline V gene, CDR1 is DFQATT and CDR2 is SNEGSKA (reference sequence). CDR3 size: 13 residues. Here the CDR3 DNA reads TGCAGTGCTAGTGGTAGGGGAGGGCAGCCCCAGCATTTT. Protein: CSASGRGGQPQHF.

The V and J genes are TRBV9 and TRBJ1-2; D remains ambiguous. Germline V gene sequence: CDR1 SGDLS, CDR2 YYNGEE. The CDR3 contains 16 residues. Trimming took 0 bases from V and 0 from J, leaving 12 bases between them. CDR3: CASSVAPGLTNYGYTF. DNA of the CDR3: TGTGCCAGCAGCGTAGCTCCGGGGTTGACTAACTATGGCTACACCTTC.

The chain employs TRBV3-1 (or the pseudogene TRBV3-2) and TRBJ2-5, with TRBD1 matching over 8 bases. J gave up 5 bases and V 2 bases, and 7 bases lay outside the gene matches. The CDR3 consists of 15 residues. CDR1 is LGHDT, CDR2 YNNKEL, per germline (reference sequence). CDR3 sequence (DNA): TGTGCCAGCAGCCAAAACAGGGGGTTGAGGGAGACCCAGTACTTC. This translates into CASSQNRGLRETQYF.

The sample holds one count of this clone. The rearrangement uses TRBV6-1 and TRBJ2-7; D not certain. The CDR3 contains 13 residues. Trimming removed 3 bases from V and 2 bases from J, with 8 bases in between. Germline V lookup: CDR1 MNHNS, CDR2 SASEGT. Here the CDR3 reads CASSEALTYEQYF. DNA for the CDR3: TGTGCCAGCAGTGAGGCTCTTACCTACGAGCAGTACTTC.

J is TRBJ1-1 and V is TRBV6-2 or TRBV6-3; no firm D call. V was pared by 0 bases and J by 5 bases, with 10 bases between. The CDR3 covers 14 residues. Per germline, CDR1 MNHEY and CDR2 SVGEGT. CDR3 coding DNA: TGTGCCAGCAGTTACTCGCGGGCGCGAACTGAAGCTTTCTTT. This codes for CASSYSRARTEAFF.

V usage is TRBV6-5 and J usage is TRBJ1-1, with D unclear. The CDR3 has 13 residues. The germline V gene encodes CDR1 MNHEY and CDR2 SVGAGI. V was clipped by 5 bases and J by 3 bases, with 10 bases between them. CDR3 sequence: CASSLRVDTEAFF. Written as DNA, the CDR3 is TGTGCCAGCAGTCTGAGGGTTGACACTGAAGCTTTCTTT.

The V and J genes are TRBV7-2 and TRBJ2-1; tentative D call: TRBD2 (6 bases). Germline values: CDR1 SGHTA, CDR2 FQGNSA. V lost 2 bases and J lost 9, with 11 bases in between. There are 13 residues in the CDR3. DNA for the CDR3: TGTGCCAGCAGCTTATCCACCGGGAGTGAGCAGTTCTTC. Encoded protein: CASSLSTGSEQFF.

The chain combines TRBV5-1 with TRBJ2-3, with D possibly TRBD1 on 5 matching bases. This CDR3 region has 16 residues. Trimming took 5 bases from V and 3 from J, leaving 19 bases between them. Per germline, CDR1 SGHRS and CDR2 YFSETQ. Written as DNA, the CDR3 is TGCGCCAGCAGGCCTTCGACAGACTCTAATACAGATACGCAGTATTTT. Translation gives CASRPSTDSNTDTQYF.

Only one count was recorded for this clone. The chain carries TRBV5-4 and TRBJ2-6; 8 nucleotides match TRBD1. Trimming at V came to 3 bases and at J to 0 bases, leaving 5 bases not matched to a gene. The germline CDR1 and CDR2 sequences are SGHNT and YYREEE (reference sequence). The CDR3 has 17 amino acids. CDR3 residues: CASSSGTGHSGANVLTF. Written as DNA, the CDR3 is TGTGCCAGCAGCTCCGGGACAGGACACTCTGGGGCCAACGTCCTGACTTTC.

This clone was detected only a few times. CDR3 protein: CATSDRRDRQGAFF. In DNA form, the CDR3 reads TGTGCCACCAGTGACCGCCGGGACAGGCAAGGAGCTTTCTTT. This chain joins TRBV24-1 and TRBJ1-1; the match to TRBD1 covers 8 bases. The germline gives CDR1 KGHDR, CDR2 SFDVKD. After removal of 4 bases from V and 10 bases from J, the junction contained 10 bases not matched to a gene. The CDR3 loop spans 14 amino acids.

The chain uses TRBV29-1 and TRBJ2-3, with a tentative D call TRBD1 (6 bases). V was cut by 6 bases and J by 3 bases, with 22 bases left in between. The germline CDR1 and CDR2 sequences are SQVTM and ANQGSEA. The CDR3 has 16 amino acids. The CDR3: CSVAFGQMAVTDTQYF. The CDR3 nucleotides read TGCAGCGTAGCCTTTGGACAGATGGCGGTTACAGATACGCAGTATTTT.

The chain recombines TRBV15 with TRBJ2-3; 10 positions match TRBD1. Germline V CDR1 and CDR2: LNHNV, YYDKDF (reference sequence). Trimming removed 2 bases from V and 4 bases from J; junction bases left unmatched: 3. This CDR3 is 15 amino acids long. The CDR3 nucleotides are TGTGCCACCAGCAGAACCGGGACAGGGGCAGATACGCAGTATTTT. Translated, it gives CATSRTGTGADTQYF.

V and J are TRBV2 and TRBJ1-6; 7 nucleotides line up with TRBD1. The ends lost 7 bases at V and 7 bases at J; junction bases unmatched: 10. Per the germline V gene, CDR1 is SNHLY and CDR2 is FYNNEI. The CDR3 is 15 amino acids. The CDR3 DNA follows: TGTGCCAGCACCGAGCGGCAGGGGGTAAATTCACCCCTCCACTTT. Its protein product is CASTERQGVNSPLHF.

The chain recombines TRBV21-1 with TRBJ1-3; the listed D gene, TRBD1, was not tested against the DNA. TRBV21-1 is tagged as a pseudogene. The CDR3 length is 14 residues. The CDR3 region is CASNTGDSGNTIYF. The DNA for the CDR3 is TGTGCCAGCAACACAGGGGACTCTGGAAACACCATATATTTT.